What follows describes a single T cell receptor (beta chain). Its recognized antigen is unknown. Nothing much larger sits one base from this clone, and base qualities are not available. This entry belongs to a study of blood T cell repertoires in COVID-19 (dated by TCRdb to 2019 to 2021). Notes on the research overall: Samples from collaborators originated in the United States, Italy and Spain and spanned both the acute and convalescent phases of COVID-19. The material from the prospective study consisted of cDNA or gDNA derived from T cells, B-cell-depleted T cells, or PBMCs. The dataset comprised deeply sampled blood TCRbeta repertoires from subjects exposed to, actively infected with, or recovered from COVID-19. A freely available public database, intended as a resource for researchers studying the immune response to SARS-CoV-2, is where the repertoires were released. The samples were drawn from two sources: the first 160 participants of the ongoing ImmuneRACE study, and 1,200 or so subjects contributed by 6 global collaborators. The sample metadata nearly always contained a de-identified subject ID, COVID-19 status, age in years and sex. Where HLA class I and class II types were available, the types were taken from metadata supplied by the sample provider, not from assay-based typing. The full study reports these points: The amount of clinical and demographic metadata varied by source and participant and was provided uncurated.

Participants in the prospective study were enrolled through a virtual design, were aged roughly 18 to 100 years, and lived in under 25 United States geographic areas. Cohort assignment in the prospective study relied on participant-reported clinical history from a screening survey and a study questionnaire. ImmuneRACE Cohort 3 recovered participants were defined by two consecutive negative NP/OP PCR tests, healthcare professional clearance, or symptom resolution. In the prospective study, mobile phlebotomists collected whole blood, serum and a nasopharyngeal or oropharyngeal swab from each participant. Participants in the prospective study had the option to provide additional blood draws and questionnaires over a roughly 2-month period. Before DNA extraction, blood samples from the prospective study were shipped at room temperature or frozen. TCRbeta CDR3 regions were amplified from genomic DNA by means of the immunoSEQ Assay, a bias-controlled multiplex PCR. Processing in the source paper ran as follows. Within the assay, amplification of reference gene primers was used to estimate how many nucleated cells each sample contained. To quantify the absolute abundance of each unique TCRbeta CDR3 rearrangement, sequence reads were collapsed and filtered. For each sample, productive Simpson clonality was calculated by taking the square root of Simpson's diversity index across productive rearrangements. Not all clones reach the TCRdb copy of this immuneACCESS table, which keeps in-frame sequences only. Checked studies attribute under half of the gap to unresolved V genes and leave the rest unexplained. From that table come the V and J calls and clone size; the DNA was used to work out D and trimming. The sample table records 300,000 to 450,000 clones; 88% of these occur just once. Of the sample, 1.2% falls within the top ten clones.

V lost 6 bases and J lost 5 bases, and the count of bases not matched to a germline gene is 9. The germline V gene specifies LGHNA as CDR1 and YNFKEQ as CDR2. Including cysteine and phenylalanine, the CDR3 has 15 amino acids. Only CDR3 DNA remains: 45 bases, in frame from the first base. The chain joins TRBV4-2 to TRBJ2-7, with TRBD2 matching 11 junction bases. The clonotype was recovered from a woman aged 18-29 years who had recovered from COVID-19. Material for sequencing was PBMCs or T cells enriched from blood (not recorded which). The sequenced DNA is TGTGCCAGCAGATCAATAGCGGGGGGGTTCGACGAGCAGTACTTC. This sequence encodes CASRSIAGGFDEQYF.